This record looks at one T cell receptor beta chain sequence and its context. Its antigen is still unknown. Base qualities are not provided; no much larger clone lies one nucleotide away. This specimen belongs to a study of control samples from healthy donors and cancer patients (TCRdb year 2020). From V the trimming removes 0 bases and from J it removes 5 bases, while the gene matches leave 10 bases of the junction unaccounted for. Sequences SGHRS (CDR1) and YFSETQ (CDR2) are obtained from the germline V gene. The CDR3 measures 16 amino acids from cysteine to phenylalanine. Solely the CDR3 DNA is kept, with 48 bases framed from the first base. Libraries were built with the immunoSEQ multiplex PCR assay. Drawn from immuneACCESS, this table holds only the in-frame rearrangements with V and J called that TCRdb kept. Clones are partly lost; checked studies trace under half to an unresolved V gene and leave the rest unexplained. Within this sample are some 110,000 clones, with 88% of them counted one time only. The ten largest make up about 2.1% of the sample.

The receptor chain draws on TRBV5-1 and TRBJ2-5, and TRBD2 matches 7 of the central bases. The sequencing sample was made of blood. This clonotype originated in a woman in her 70s in good health. At the DNA level, the sequence is TGCGCCAGCAGCTTGGGGGCTAGCGGAGAGGCGGAGACCCAGTACTTC. Its translation reads: CASSLGASGEAETQYF. The full variable domain, completed from the reference TRBV5-1 and TRBJ2-5 proteins outside the CDR3, reads KAGVTQTPRYLIKTRGQQVTLSCSPISGHRSVSWYQQTPGQGLQFLFEYFSETQRNKGNFPGRFSGRQFSNSRSEMNVSTLELGDSALYLCASSLGASGEAETQYFGPGTRLLVL.